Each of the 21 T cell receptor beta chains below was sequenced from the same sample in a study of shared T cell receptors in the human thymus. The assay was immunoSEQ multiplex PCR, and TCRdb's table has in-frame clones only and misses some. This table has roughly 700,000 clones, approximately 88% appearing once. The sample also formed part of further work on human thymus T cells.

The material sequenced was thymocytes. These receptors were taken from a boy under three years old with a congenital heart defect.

CDR3 in DNA: TGTGCCAGCAGTTTGATTCTAGTGGGTAAAAGGTCCTACAATGAGCAGTTCTTC. Translation: CASSLILVGKRSYNEQFF. The chain uses TRBV28 and TRBJ2-1, with unresolved D. V shed 3 bases and J shed 1 base, with 19 bases lying between them. Germline V gives CDR1 MDHEN, CDR2 SYDVKM. The CDR3 sequence is 18 residues long.

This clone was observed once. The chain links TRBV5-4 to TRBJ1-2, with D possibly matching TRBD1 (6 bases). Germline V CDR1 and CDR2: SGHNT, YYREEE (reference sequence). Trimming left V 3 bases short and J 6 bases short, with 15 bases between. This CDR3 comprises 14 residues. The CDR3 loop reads CASSWTLQGHGYTF. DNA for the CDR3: TGTGCCAGCAGCTGGACATTGCAGGGGCATGGCTACACCTTC. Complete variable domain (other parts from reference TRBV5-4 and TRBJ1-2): ETGVTQSPTHLIKTRGQQVTLRCSSQSGHNTVSWYQQALGQGPQFIFQYYREEENGRGNFPPRFSGLQFPNYSSELNVNALELDDSALYLCASSWTLQGHGYTFGSGTRLTVV.

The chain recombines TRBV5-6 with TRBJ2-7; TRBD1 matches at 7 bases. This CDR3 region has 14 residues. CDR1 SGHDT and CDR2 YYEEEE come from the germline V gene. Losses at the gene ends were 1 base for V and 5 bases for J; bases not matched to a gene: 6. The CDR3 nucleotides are TGTGCCAGCAGCTTGCCGGACAGGTCCCACGAGCAGTACTTC. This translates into CASSLPDRSHEQYF.

This CDR3 is CASSSSSQGAFEQYF. The CDR3 nucleotides are TGTGCCAGCAGTTCCTCGTCGCAGGGGGCGTTCGAGCAGTACTTC. This chain uses TRBV6-6 with TRBJ2-7, with 8 bases fitting TRBD1. CDR1 is MNHNY and CDR2 is SVGAGI in the germline V gene (reference sequence). The CDR3 has 15 amino acids. The J segment lost 6 bases and the V segment lost 4 bases, leaving 11 bases of the junction unmatched.

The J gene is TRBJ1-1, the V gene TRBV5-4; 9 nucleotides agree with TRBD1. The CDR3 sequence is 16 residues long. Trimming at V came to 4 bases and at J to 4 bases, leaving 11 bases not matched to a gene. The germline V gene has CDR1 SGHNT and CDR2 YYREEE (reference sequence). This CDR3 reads CASSLGQGQTSTEAFF. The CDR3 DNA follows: TGTGCCAGCAGCCTGGGACAGGGTCAGACGAGCACTGAAGCTTTCTTT.

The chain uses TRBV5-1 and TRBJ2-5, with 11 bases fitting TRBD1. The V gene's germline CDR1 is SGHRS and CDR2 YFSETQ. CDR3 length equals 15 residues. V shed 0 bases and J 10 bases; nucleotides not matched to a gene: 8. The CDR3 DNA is TGCGCCAGCAGCTTGGCCGGGGACAGGGGGATCGGCCAGTACTTC. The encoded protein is CASSLAGDRGIGQYF.

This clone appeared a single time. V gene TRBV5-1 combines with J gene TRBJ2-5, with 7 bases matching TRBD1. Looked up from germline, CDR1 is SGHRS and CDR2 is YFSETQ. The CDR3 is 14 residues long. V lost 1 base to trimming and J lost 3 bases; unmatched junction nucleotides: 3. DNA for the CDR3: TGCGCCAGCAGCTTGCTAGGACAGGAAGAGACCCAGTACTTC. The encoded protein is CASSLLGQEETQYF.

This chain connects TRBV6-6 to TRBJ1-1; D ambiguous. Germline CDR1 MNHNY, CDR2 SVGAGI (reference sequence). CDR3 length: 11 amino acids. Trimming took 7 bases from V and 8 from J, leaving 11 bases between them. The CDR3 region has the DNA TGTGCCAGCACCACCCCGCAGGAAGCTTTCTTT. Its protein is CASTTPQEAFF.

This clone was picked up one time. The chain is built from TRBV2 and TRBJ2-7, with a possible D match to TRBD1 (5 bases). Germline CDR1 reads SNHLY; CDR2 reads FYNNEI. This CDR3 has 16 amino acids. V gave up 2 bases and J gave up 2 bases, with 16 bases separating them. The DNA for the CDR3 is TGTGCCAGCAGTGAAAATACAGGTGAAAACACCTACGAGCAGTACTTC. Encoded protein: CASSENTGENTYEQYF.

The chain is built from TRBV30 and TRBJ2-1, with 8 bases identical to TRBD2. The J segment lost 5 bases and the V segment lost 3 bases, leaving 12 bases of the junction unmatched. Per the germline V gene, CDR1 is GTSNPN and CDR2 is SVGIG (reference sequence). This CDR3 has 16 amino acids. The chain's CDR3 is CAWSDPWREVDNEQFF. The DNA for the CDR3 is TGTGCCTGGAGCGATCCCTGGCGGGAGGTCGACAATGAGCAGTTCTTC.

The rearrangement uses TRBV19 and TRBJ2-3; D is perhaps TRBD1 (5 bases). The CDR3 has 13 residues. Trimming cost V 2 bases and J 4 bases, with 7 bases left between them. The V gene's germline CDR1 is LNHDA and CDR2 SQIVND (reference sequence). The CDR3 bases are TGTGCCAGTAGTATACAGGGCCCAGATACGCAGTATTTT. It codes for CASSIQGPDTQYF.

The CDR3 loop is CASREQGGATNEKLFF. The CDR3 DNA follows: TGTGCCAGCAGGGAACAGGGGGGAGCAACTAATGAAAAACTGTTTTTT. The chain uses TRBV7-9 and TRBJ1-4, with TRBD1 matching over 8 bases. This CDR3 contains 16 residues. V shed 6 bases, J shed 0 bases, and the junction held 6 bases outside the gene matches. The V gene's germline CDR1 is SEHNR and CDR2 FQNEAQ (reference sequence).

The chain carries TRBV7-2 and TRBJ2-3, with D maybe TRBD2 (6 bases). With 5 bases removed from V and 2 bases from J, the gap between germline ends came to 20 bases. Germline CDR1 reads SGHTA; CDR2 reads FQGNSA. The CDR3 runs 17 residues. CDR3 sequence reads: CASSAIYPAGPTDTQYF. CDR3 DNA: TGTGCCAGCAGCGCCATTTATCCAGCGGGCCCCACAGATACGCAGTATTTT. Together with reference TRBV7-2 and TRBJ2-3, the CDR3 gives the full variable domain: GAGVSQSPSNKVTEKGKDVELRCDPISGHTALYWYRQSLGQGLEFLIYFQGNSAPDKSGLPSDRFSAERTGGSVSTLTIQRTQQEDSAVYLCASSAIYPAGPTDTQYFGPGTRLTVL.

The CDR3 DNA is TGTGCCAGCAGCCTAAGTAACGGGACTAGAACGGCAGATACGCAGTATTTT. Amino acids: CASSLSNGTRTADTQYF. The V and J genes are TRBV4-2 and TRBJ2-3; 8 bases match TRBD2. Germline lookup yields CDR1 LGHNA and CDR2 YNFKEQ. The CDR3 has 17 residues. The J segment lost 4 bases and the V segment lost 4 bases, leaving 13 bases of the junction unmatched.

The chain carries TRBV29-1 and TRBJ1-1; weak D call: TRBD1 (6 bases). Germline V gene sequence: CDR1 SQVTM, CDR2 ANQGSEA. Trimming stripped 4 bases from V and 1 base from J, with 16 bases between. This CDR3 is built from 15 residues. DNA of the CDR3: TGCAGCGTTGGGAACAGGGCGATTGAGAACACTGAAGCTTTCTTT. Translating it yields CSVGNRAIENTEAFF.

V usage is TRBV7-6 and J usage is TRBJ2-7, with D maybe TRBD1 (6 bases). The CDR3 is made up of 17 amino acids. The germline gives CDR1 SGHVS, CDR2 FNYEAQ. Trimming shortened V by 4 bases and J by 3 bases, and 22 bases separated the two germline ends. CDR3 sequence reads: CASSWGPGWRARYEQYF. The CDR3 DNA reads TGTGCCAGCAGCTGGGGGCCCGGCTGGCGCGCCCGCTACGAGCAGTACTTC.

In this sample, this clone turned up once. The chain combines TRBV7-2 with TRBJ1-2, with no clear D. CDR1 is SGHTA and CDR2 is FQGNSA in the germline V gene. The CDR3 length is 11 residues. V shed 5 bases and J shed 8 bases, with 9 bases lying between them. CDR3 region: CASSVTQGYTF. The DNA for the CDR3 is TGTGCCAGCAGCGTCACTCAAGGCTACACCTTC. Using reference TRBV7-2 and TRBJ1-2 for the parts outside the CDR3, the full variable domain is GAGVSQSPSNKVTEKGKDVELRCDPISGHTALYWYRQSLGQGLEFLIYFQGNSAPDKSGLPSDRFSAERTGGSVSTLTIQRTQQEDSAVYLCASSVTQGYTFGSGTRLTVV.

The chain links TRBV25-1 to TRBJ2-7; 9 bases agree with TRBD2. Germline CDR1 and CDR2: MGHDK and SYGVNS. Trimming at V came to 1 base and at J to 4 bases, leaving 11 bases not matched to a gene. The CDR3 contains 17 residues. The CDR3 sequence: CASSELGGSGSEYEQYF. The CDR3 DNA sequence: TGTGCCAGCAGTGAATTGGGTGGTAGCGGGAGTGAATACGAGCAGTACTTC.

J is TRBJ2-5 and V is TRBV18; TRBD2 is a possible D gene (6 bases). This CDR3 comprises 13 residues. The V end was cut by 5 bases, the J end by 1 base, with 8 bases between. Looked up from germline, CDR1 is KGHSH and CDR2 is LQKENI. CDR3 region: CASSAGLQETQYF. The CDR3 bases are TGTGCCAGCTCAGCGGGGCTCCAAGAGACCCAGTACTTC.

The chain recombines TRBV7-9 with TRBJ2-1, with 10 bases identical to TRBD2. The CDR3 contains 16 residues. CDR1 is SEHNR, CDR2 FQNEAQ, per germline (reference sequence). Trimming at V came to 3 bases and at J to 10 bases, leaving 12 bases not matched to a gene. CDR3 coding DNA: TGTGCCAGCAGCTTGTGGGCTAGCGGGAGCTTTCGGGAGCAGTTCTTC. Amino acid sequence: CASSLWASGSFREQFF.

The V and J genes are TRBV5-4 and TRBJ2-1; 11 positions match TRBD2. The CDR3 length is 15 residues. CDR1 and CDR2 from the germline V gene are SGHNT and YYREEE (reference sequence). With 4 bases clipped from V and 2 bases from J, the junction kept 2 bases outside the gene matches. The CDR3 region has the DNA TGTGCCAGCAGCCTGACTAGCGGGACCTACAATGAGCAGTTCTTC. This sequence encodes CASSLTSGTYNEQFF.